The clone carrying this TCR beta chain showed up many times. Clones were sequenced by immunoSEQ multiplex PCR, and TCRdb holds only the in-frame ones, with some missing. Captured here are 38,000 or so clones, none seen once; the top ten comprise roughly 2.5%. The data originate from a study of T cells after posttransplantation cyclophosphamide. In germline, CDR1 is SGHRS, CDR2 YFSETQ. Trimming took 4 bases from V and 5 from J, leaving 18 bases between them. The CDR3 consists of 15 residues. The chain employs TRBV5-1 and TRBJ2-5; D might be TRBD2 (6 bases). This sequence was found in a man between 45 and 60 years old in good health, CMV-negative, and a related stem cell transplant donor. The sequencing sample was made of PBMCs. In DNA, the CDR3 is TGCGCCAGCAGCAGGGAAGGATATGGGAGGGAGACCCAGTACTTC. Residues: CASSREGYGRETQYF.